The following is a T cell receptor beta chain sequence with its context. Its antigen remains unidentified. This CDR3 spans 15 amino acids. Germline V gene lookup returns CDR1 SGHRS and CDR2 YFSETQ. Trimming took off 0 bases at V and 0 bases at J, with 8 bases between the two ends. This sample was included in a study of T cells in localized non-small cell lung cancer. Overall study results and limits: Patients showing higher blood T cell density tended to see longer overall survival. Owing to sequencing of a solitary tumor region, heterogeneity cannot be discounted.

Clones were sequenced by immunoSEQ multiplex PCR, and TCRdb holds only the in-frame ones, with some missing. Among about 74,000 clones listed, less than 85% were seen once. The sequences come from peripheral blood, collected before any cancer treatment. This receptor was taken from a female donor older than 55 with stage I lung adenocarcinoma. The chain uses TRBV5-1 and TRBJ2-3; no reliable D call. For the CDR3, the DNA is TGCGCCAGCAGCTTGGGCGGAGTAAGCACAGATACGCAGTATTTT. Translated: CASSLGGVSTDTQYF.